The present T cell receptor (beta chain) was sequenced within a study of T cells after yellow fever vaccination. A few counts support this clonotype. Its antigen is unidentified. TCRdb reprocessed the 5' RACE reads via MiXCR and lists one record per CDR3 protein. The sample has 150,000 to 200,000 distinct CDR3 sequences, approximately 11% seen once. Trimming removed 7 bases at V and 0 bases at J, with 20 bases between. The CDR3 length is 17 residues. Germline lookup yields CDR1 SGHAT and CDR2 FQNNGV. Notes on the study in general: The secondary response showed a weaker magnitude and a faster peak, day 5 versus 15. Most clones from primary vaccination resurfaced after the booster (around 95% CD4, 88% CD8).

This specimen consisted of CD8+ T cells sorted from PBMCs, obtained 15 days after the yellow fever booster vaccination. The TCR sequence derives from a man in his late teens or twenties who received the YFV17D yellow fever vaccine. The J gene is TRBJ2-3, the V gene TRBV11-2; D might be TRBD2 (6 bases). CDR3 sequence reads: CASIPLGAGLSTDTQYF. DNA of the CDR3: TGTGCCAGCATCCCTTTAGGGGCGGGGTTGAGCACAGATACGCAGTATTTT.